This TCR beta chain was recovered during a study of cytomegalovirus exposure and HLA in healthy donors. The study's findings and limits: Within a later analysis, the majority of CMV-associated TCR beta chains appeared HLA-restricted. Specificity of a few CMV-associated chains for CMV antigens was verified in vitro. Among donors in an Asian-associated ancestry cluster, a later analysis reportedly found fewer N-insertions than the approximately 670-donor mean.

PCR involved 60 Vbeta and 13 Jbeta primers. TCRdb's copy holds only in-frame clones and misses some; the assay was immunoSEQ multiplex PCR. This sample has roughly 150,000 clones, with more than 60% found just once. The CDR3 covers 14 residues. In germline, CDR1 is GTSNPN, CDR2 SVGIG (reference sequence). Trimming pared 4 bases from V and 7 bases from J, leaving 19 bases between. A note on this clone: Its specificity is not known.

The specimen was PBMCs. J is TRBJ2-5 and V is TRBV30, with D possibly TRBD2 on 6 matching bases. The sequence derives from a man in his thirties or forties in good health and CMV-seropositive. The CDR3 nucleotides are TGTGCCTGGACCCTAGGAGGGGTCGATGGGACCCAGTACTTC. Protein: CAWTLGGVDGTQYF.